These T cell receptor beta chains were read from a single sample in a study of T cells in Graves' hyperthyroidism and ophthalmopathy. TCRdb independently ran MiXCR on the multiplex PCR reads; one entry per CDR3 protein. The table includes under 450,000 distinct CDR3 sequences, 15% to 19% detected once. Sequencing was performed on blood. The origin of the receptors is a young woman with Graves' hyperthyroidism. Each CDR3 is given with its conserved first and last residue. A D gene is named only where the DNA matches it firmly. Not every row has a clone size; where given, it reads once, few, many or a size class.

CDR3 length	V gene	D gene	J gene	clone size	CDR3 protein	CDR3 DNA
13	TRBV28	-	TRBJ1-5	-	CASSLGYYQPQHF	TGTGCCAGCAGTTTGGGTTATTATCAGCCCCAGCATTTT
13	TRBV6-1	-	TRBJ2-5	-	CASSENRGGTQYF	TGTGCCAGCAGTGAAAACAGGGGGGGGACCCAGTACTTC
12	TRBV28	-	TRBJ1-5	many	CASGEGNQPQHF	TGTGCCAGCGGGGAGGGGAACCAGCCCCAGCATTTT
15	TRBV7-6	-	TRBJ1-2	medium-sized	CASSLVAAPDYGYTF	TGTGCCAGCAGCTTAGTTGCCGCTCCAGACTATGGCTACACCTTC
16	TRBV5-1	-	TRBJ1-1	-	CASSLGGGRANTEAFF	TGCGCCAGCAGCTTGGGGGGCGGGAGGGCGAACACTGAAGCTTTCTTT
16	TRBV28	TRBD1	TRBJ2-5	many	CASSLPPTGGWETQYF	TGTGCCAGCAGTTTACCGCCCACAGGGGGCTGGGAGACCCAGTACTTC
16	TRBV6-1	TRBD2	TRBJ2-3	-	CASSTKRGGGTDTQYF	TGTGCCAGCAGTACTAAGCGGGGGGGGGGCACAGATACGCAGTATTTT
14	TRBV6-5	-	TRBJ1-1	few	CASSYKGGVTEAFF	TGTGCCAGCAGTTACAAGGGAGGGGTCACTGAAGCTTTCTTT
15	TRBV7-3	-	TRBJ2-7	many	CASSLSPSPLYEQYF	TGTGCCAGCAGCTTAAGTCCTAGCCCCCTCTACGAGCAGTACTTC
14	TRBV12-3/TRBV12-4	TRBD1	TRBJ1-1	many	CASTAAGTAREAFF	TGTGCCAGCACCGCGGCCGGGACAGCCAGAGAAGCTTTCTTT
15	TRBV9	TRBD1	TRBJ1-3	-	CASSPTGQTGNTIYF	TGTGCCAGCAGCCCGACAGGGCAGACTGGAAACACCATATATTTT
14	TRBV5-1	TRBD1	TRBJ2-7	few	CASSSTGTGYEQYF	TGCGCCAGCAGCTCCACCGGGACAGGATACGAGCAGTACTTC
13	TRBV9	-	TRBJ1-6	-	CASSVGPGQALHF	TGTGCCAGCAGCGTAGGTCCGGGCCAAGCCCTCCACTTT
14	TRBV4-3	-	TRBJ1-2	few	CASSQGAVNYGYTF	TGCGCCAGCAGCCAAGGAGCGGTTAACTATGGCTACACCTTC
16	TRBV6-1	-	TRBJ2-6	-	CASSGEYGGGANVLTF	TGTGCCAGCAGTGGTGAATACGGCGGAGGGGCCAACGTCCTGACTTTC
16	TRBV4-1	TRBD2	TRBJ2-1	-	CASSQDWREGHDEQFF	TGCGCCAGCAGCCAAGATTGGCGGGAGGGCCATGATGAGCAGTTCTTC
11	TRBV5-1	-	TRBJ2-3	many	CASSASDTQYF	TGCGCCAGCAGCGCGTCAGATACGCAGTATTTT
17	TRBV4-3	TRBD1	TRBJ1-6	-	CASSQNPTGTANSPLHF	TGCGCCAGCAGCCAAAACCCCACCGGGACAGCAAATTCACCCCTCCACTTT
12	TRBV7-9	-	TRBJ2-7	-	CASSGRLHEQYF	TGTGCCAGCAGCGGAAGGTTACACGAGCAGTACTTC
13	TRBV19	-	TRBJ1-1	few	CAIASSLNTEAFF	TGTGCCATAGCGTCCAGCCTGAACACTGAAGCTTTCTTT